One sample yielded the 26 T cell receptor beta chains listed below, sequenced in a study of read filtering for tumor transcriptome and immune sequencing. Molecular barcoded adaptors covering alpha/delta and beta/gamma chains were used on roughly 370 ng RNA. Each CDR3 protein is one row after TCRdb ran MiXCR on the reads. The sample comprises some 41,000 distinct CDR3 sequences, about an eighth of which are singletons, and 35% to 45% rests with the top ten. Sample: a population of CD138-negative cells sorted from bone marrow. The receptors here all came from a donor at least 40 years old with multiple myeloma.

Only a few counts were recorded for this clonotype. A much larger clone lies one base from this, so it may be a read error. V is TRBV20-1 and J is TRBJ2-7; 7 bases map to TRBD2. CDR1 DFQATT and CDR2 SNEGSKA come from the germline V gene (reference sequence). V was pared by 5 bases and J by 7 bases, with 8 bases of the junction left unmatched. This CDR3 contains 12 residues. The CDR3 coding sequence is TGCAGTGCTGGGGGAGGGCCCCTTGAGCAGTACTTC. It translates to CSAGGGPLEQYF.

The table lists this clonotype with a few counts. The J gene is TRBJ2-4, the V gene TRBV6-2 or TRBV6-3; weak D call: TRBD2 (5 bases). Trimming pared 2 bases from V and 7 bases from J, leaving 15 bases between. CDR3 length equals 15 residues. Germline V lookup: CDR1 MNHEY, CDR2 SVGEGT. This CDR3 is CASSYPGVAGNIQYF. CDR3 sequence (DNA): TGTGCCAGCAGTTACCCCGGGGTGGCGGGTAACATTCAGTACTTC.

This clonotype appeared a single time. The CDR3 protein is CATRAQGGSYGYTF. The CDR3 coding sequence is TGTGCCACCAGGGCACAGGGGGGCAGCTATGGCTACACCTTC. The genes are TRBV15 and TRBJ1-2; 8 positions match TRBD1. The V and J ends lost 6 bases and 4 bases, in that order; junction bases with no gene match: 7. The CDR3 has 14 amino acids. The V gene's germline CDR1 is LNHNV and CDR2 YYDKDF (reference sequence).

The V and J genes are TRBV7-2 and TRBJ2-5; 7 bases fit TRBD2. This CDR3 has 17 residues. The V segment lost 1 base and the J segment 7 bases; nucleotides outside the gene matches: 15. Germline-derived CDR1 and CDR2 are SGHTA and FQGNSA. DNA of the CDR3: TGTGCCAGCAGCTTAGGGAAGAACTTCGGGCGCGGGGGGACCCAGTACTTC. As protein: CASSLGKNFGRGGTQYF. Supplemented by reference TRBV7-2 and TRBJ2-5, the full variable domain reads GAGVSQSPSNKVTEKGKDVELRCDPISGHTALYWYRQSLGQGLEFLIYFQGNSAPDKSGLPSDRFSAERTGGSVSTLTIQRTQQEDSAVYLCASSLGKNFGRGGTQYFGPGTRLLVL.

This clonotype was seen repeatedly, ten times or more. This chain connects TRBV28 to TRBJ2-7; D gene unclear. The V end lost 3 bases, the J end lost 0 bases, and 6 bases lay between the germline ends. The CDR3 has 13 residues. Germline values: CDR1 MDHEN, CDR2 SYDVKM. DNA of the CDR3: TGTGCCAGCAGTTTCGCCAGCTCCTACGAGCAGTACTTC. Translating it yields CASSFASSYEQYF. The variable domain in full, completed from reference TRBV28 and TRBJ2-7, reads DVKVTQSSRYLVKRTGEKVFLECVQDMDHENMFWYRQDPGLGLRLIYFSYDVKMKEKGDIPEGYSVSREKKERFSLILESASTNQTSMYLCASSFASSYEQYFGPGTRLTVT.

This clonotype was observed a few times. The chain is built from TRBV11-2 and TRBJ2-1; 7 nucleotides match TRBD2. The CDR3 has 17 amino acids. V lost 0 bases to trimming and J lost 4 bases; unmatched junction nucleotides: 9. Germline CDR1 is SGHAT and CDR2 is FQNNGV. In nucleotides, the CDR3 is TGTGCCAGCAGCTTAGATCCTTGGGCTAGCGGTTACAATGAGCAGTTCTTC. It codes for CASSLDPWASGYNEQFF.

This clonotype was recorded many times. The chain recombines TRBV20-1 with TRBJ1-5; 7 nucleotides match TRBD1. Germline CDR1 and CDR2: DFQATT and SNEGSKA (reference sequence). Losses at the gene ends were 2 bases for V and 0 bases for J; bases not matched to a gene: 7. There are 16 residues in the CDR3. CDR3 in amino acids: CSARQGQRYSNQPQHF. The CDR3 nucleotides are TGCAGTGCTAGACAGGGACAGCGTTATAGCAATCAGCCCCAGCATTTT.

This clonotype appeared many times. CDR3 residues: CASSKGRNILLFF. CDR3 sequence (DNA): TGTGCCAGCAGCAAGGGTAGAAATATCCTCCTCTTCTTC. The chain is built from TRBV7-2 and TRBJ2-1; D not resolved. The V gene's germline CDR1 is SGHTA and CDR2 FQGNSA. V gave up 5 bases and J gave up 16 bases, with 21 bases separating them. CDR3 length equals 13 residues.

V usage is TRBV21-1 and J usage is TRBJ2-6; the table's D gene call, TRBD1, was not cross checked with the DNA. TRBV21-1 is reported as a pseudogene. The CDR3 extends over 18 amino acids. CDR3 nucleotide sequence: TGTGCCAGCTTCCCCCCGGGACAGGGGTTCTCTGGGGCCAGCGTCCTGACTTTC. It is translated as CASFPPGQGFSGASVLTF.

This clonotype was recorded many times. This rearrangement joins TRBV7-2 to TRBJ1-5, with unresolved D. CDR1 and CDR2 (germline): SGHTA, FQGNSA. The CDR3 runs to 13 residues. V was pared by 3 bases and J by 9 bases, with 12 bases between. CDR3 protein: CASSLAVDGPQHF. Here the CDR3 DNA reads TGTGCCAGCAGCTTGGCGGTTGACGGGCCCCAGCATTTT.

At least ten counts were recorded for this clonotype. V and J are TRBV19 and TRBJ2-7; D is unresolved. The CDR3 loop spans 11 amino acids. Germline values: CDR1 LNHDA, CDR2 SQIVND (reference sequence). The V and J ends lost 4 bases and 3 bases respectively, with 4 bases between them. The CDR3 here is CASSTDYEQYF. CDR3 coding DNA: TGTGCCAGTAGTACCGACTACGAGCAGTACTTC.

This clonotype was recorded many times. The V and J genes are TRBV3-1 and TRBJ2-7; perhaps D is TRBD1 or TRBD2 (5 bases each). The CDR3 runs to 16 residues. The germline V gene encodes CDR1 LGHDT and CDR2 YNNKEL (reference sequence). V was trimmed by 4 bases and J by 1 base, leaving 17 bases between them. The CDR3 here is CASSLWRTPKSYEQYF. As DNA, the CDR3 is TGTGCCAGCAGCCTCTGGAGGACACCCAAATCCTACGAGCAGTACTTC.

This clonotype was observed at least ten times. V and J are TRBV28 and TRBJ2-1; tentatively, D is TRBD1 (5 bases). Germline loops: CDR1 MDHEN, CDR2 SYDVKM. The ends were cut back, 6 bases at V and 4 bases at J, with 16 bases in the middle. CDR3 length equals 15 residues. Here the CDR3 DNA reads TGTGCCAGCAGCCCCGGGCAGGGCGAATACAATGAGCAGTTCTTC. Its translation: CASSPGQGEYNEQFF.

This clonotype was seen more than once but under ten times. This chain connects TRBV7-8 to TRBJ1-5; unclear D gene. V lost 0 bases to trimming and J lost 9 bases, with 12 bases between them. The CDR3 runs 14 residues. Germline CDR1 and CDR2: SGHVS and FQNEAQ. This CDR3 is CASSLATGPGPQHF. For the CDR3, the DNA is TGTGCCAGCAGCTTAGCGACGGGTCCCGGGCCCCAGCATTTT.

This clonotype was seen ten or more times. The chain couples TRBV7-8 to TRBJ1-5, with a possible D match to TRBD1 (5 bases). Germline V gives CDR1 SGHVS, CDR2 FQNEAQ. CDR3 length equals 14 residues. The V gene lost 1 base and the J gene lost 9 bases, with 13 bases spanning the gap. DNA for the CDR3: TGTGCCAGCAGCTTAGGCGGGGGAGTCAGGCCCCAGCATTTT. Its protein is CASSLGGGVRPQHF.

This clonotype was observed many times. The V call is TRBV4-1, the J call TRBJ2-7; 10 positions agree with TRBD2. The CDR3 spans 15 residues. Trimming took 0 bases from V and 4 from J; bases not matched to a gene: 3. The germline gives CDR1 MGHRA, CDR2 YSYEKL. The CDR3 sequence is CASSQDASGSYEQYF. The DNA of the CDR3 is TGCGCCAGCAGCCAAGACGCTAGCGGGAGTTACGAGCAGTACTTC.

This clonotype appeared many times. V usage is TRBV7-9 and J usage is TRBJ2-1; D uncertain. Germline-derived CDR1 and CDR2 are SEHNR and FQNEAQ (reference sequence). The V end was cut by 5 bases, the J end by 5 bases, with 19 bases between. This CDR3 has 16 amino acids. CDR3 residues: CASSPRVPGLNNEQFF. For the CDR3, the DNA is TGTGCCAGCAGCCCCCGTGTTCCGGGCTTAAACAATGAGCAGTTCTTC.

Details on this clonotype: Germline is not matched at one junction end, which may reflect a read error. The CDR3 DNA sequence: TGCGCCAGCAGCGATCGAGCGGGAGACCACAATGGGCAGTTCTTC. Residues: CASSDRAGDHNGQFF. The V call is TRBV5-1, the J call TRBJ2-1, with 8 bases fitting TRBD2. Germline V CDR1 and CDR2: SGHRS, YFSETQ. There are 15 residues in the CDR3.

This clonotype came up a few times. Being one base from a much bigger clone, this may be a read error. The CDR3 nucleotides read TGTGCCAGCAGCTTAACTTTCTTTCAGCCCCAGCATTTT. Its translation: CASSLTFFQPQHF. The V call is TRBV7-2, the J call TRBJ1-5; unclear D gene. From germline, CDR1 is SGHTA and CDR2 FQGNSA. Trimming took off 2 bases at V and 6 bases at J, with 8 bases between the two ends. The CDR3 is 13 amino acids.

This clonotype has a count of ten or more. The chain combines TRBV5-1 with TRBJ2-3; the match to TRBD2 covers 12 bases. The CDR3 is 19 residues long. The germline CDR1 and CDR2 sequences are SGHRS and YFSETQ. Trimming removed 1 base from V and 1 base from J; junction bases left unmatched: 10. The CDR3, as DNA: TGCGCCAGCAGCTTGTCGGCTAGCGGGAGGGCCCGTGGCACAGATACGCAGTATTTT. This gives the protein CASSLSASGRARGTDTQYF.

In its sample, this clonotype was seen many times. This rearrangement joins TRBV25-1 to TRBJ2-2; 7 bases map to TRBD1. With V trimmed by 8 bases and J by 0 bases, 6 bases remained unmatched. The CDR3 consists of 15 residues. The germline gives CDR1 MGHDK, CDR2 SYGVNS. CDR3 residues: CASSRQGTNTGELFF. Here the CDR3 DNA reads TGTGCCAGCTCCCGACAGGGAACGAACACCGGGGAGCTGTTTTTT.

This clonotype was seen repeatedly, ten times or more. V gene TRBV20-1 combines with J gene TRBJ2-1; possibly TRBD1 for D (6 bases). Germline loops: CDR1 DFQATT, CDR2 SNEGSKA (reference sequence). V was cut by 6 bases and J by 9 bases, with 12 bases left in between. The CDR3 length is 11 residues. The CDR3 loop reads CSARQGFEQFF. CDR3 nucleotides: TGCAGTGCACGGCAGGGGTTTGAGCAGTTCTTC.

Comment on this clonotype: A much larger clone differs from this one at a single base, so this may be a read error. J is TRBJ2-3 and V is TRBV11-2; D not certain. This CDR3 contains 12 residues. Germline values: CDR1 SGHAT, CDR2 FQNNGV. The CDR3 bases are TGTGCCAGCAGCTCCGCCACAGATACGCAGTGTTTT. Amino acids: CASSSATDTQCF.

Note on this clonotype: Possible read error: a much larger clone is one base away. The chain is built from TRBV19 and TRBJ2-2; TRBD1 agrees at 7 bases. Germline V gives CDR1 LNHDA, CDR2 SQIVND (reference sequence). The CDR3 consists of 16 residues. CDR3 protein: CASTQQGIRITGDLFF. The DNA for the CDR3 is TGTGCCAGTACCCAACAGGGGATTAGGATCACCGGGGACCTGTTTTTT.

The gene calls are TRBV7-9 and TRBJ2-5, with 9 bases lining up with TRBD2. The CDR3 spans 16 residues. J lost 2 bases, V lost 5 bases, and 9 bases had no gene match. Per germline, CDR1 SEHNR and CDR2 FQNEAQ (reference sequence). CDR3 loop: CASSRLRTSAQETQYF. CDR3 nucleotides: TGTGCCAGCAGCCGATTACGGACTAGCGCACAAGAGACCCAGTACTTC. The complete variable domain, with remaining parts taken from reference TRBV7-9 and TRBJ2-5, reads DTGVSQNPRHKITKRGQNVTFRCDPISEHNRLYWYRQTLGQGPEFLTYFQNEAQLEKSRLLSDRFSAERPKGSFSTLEIQRTEQGDSAMYLCASSRLRTSAQETQYFGPGTRLLVL.

This clonotype came up many times. The J gene is TRBJ2-1, the V gene TRBV30; weak D call: TRBD2 (5 bases). CDR3 length equals 13 residues. The germline gives CDR1 GTSNPN, CDR2 SVGIG (reference sequence). V was trimmed by 0 bases and J by 3 bases, leaving 6 bases between them. The CDR3 DNA sequence: TGTGCCTGGAGTGTACGGGACTACAATGAGCAGTTCTTC. Translation: CAWSVRDYNEQFF.